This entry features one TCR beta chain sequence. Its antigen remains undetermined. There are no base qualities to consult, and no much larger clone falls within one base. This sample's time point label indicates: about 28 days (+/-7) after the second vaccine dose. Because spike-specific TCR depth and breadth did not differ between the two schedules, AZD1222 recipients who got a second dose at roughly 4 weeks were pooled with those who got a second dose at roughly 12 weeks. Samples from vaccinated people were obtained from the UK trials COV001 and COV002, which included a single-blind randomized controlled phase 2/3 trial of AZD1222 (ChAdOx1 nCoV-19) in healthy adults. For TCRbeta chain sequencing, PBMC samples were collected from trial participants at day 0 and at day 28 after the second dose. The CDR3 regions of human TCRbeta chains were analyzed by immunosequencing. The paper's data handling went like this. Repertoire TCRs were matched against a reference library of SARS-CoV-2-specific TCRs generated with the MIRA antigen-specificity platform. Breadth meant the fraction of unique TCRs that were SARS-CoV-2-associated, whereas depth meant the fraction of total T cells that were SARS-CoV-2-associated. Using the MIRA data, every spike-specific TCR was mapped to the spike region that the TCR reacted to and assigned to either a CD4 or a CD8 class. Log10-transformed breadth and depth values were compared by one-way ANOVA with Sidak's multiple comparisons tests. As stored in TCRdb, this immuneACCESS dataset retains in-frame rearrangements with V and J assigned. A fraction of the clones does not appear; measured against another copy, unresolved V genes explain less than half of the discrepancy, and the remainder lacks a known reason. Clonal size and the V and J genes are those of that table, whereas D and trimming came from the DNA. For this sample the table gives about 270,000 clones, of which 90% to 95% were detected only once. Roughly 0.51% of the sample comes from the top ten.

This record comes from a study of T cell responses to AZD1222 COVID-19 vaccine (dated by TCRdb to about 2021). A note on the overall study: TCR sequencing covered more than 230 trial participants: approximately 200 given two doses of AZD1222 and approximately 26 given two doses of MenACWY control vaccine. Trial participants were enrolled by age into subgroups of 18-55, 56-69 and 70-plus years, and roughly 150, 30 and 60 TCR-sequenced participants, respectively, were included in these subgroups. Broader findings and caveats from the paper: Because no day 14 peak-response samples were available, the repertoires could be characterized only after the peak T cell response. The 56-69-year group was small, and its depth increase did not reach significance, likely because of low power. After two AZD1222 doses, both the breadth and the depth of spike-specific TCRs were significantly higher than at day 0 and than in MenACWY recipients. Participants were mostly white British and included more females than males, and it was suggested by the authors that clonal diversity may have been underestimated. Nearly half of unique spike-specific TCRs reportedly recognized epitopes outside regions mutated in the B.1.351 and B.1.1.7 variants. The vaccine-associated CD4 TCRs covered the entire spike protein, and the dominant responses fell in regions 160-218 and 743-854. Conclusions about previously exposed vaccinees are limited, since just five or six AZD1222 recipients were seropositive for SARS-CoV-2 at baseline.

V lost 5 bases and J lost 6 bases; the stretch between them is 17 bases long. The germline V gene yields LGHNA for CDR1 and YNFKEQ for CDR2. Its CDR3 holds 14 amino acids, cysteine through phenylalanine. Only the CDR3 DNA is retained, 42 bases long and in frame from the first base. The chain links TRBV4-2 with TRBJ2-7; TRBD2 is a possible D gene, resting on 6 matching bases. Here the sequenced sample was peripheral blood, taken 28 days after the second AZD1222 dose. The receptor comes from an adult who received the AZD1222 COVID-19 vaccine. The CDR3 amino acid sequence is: CASSSAGQGSEQYF. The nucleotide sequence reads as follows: TGTGCCAGCAGCTCCGCGGGGCAGGGTTCCGAGCAGTACTTC.